This T cell receptor beta chain was identified during a study of T cell changes during pregnancy in multiple sclerosis. This CDR3 comprises 13 residues. Looked up from germline, CDR1 is KGHSH and CDR2 is LQKENI. Between the trimmed V and J ends, which lost 3 bases and 4 bases, there was a span of 6 bases. Sequencing used immunoSEQ multiplex PCR; TCRdb keeps in-frame clones, though not all of them. The repertoire holds 45,000 to 55,000 clones, roughly 90% seen once, with more than 0.15% in the top ten. The V and J genes are TRBV18 and TRBJ2-2; D unresolved. The specimen comprised CD4+ T cells from peripheral blood mononuclear cells, sampled after pregnancy. The source of this sequence is a female donor in good health, enrolled as a control in a pregnancy study. The CDR3 sequence is CASSPPSTGELFF. The CDR3 coding sequence is TGTGCCAGCTCACCGCCGAGCACCGGGGAGCTGTTTTTT.